This TCR beta chain was found in a study of blood T cell repertoires in COVID-19. At the level of the study: The United States, Italy and Spain provided the acute and convalescent COVID-19 samples. In each case, the material was cDNA or gDNA derived from T cells, B-cell-depleted T cells, or PBMCs.

This CDR3 region has 13 residues. The germline V gene encodes CDR1 SGHTS and CDR2 YDEGEE. Trimming took off 0 bases at V and 7 bases at J, with 8 bases between the two ends. Original processing methods: For nucleated cells, counts were estimated from reference gene primer amplification. Repertoires were generated with immunoSEQ multiplex PCR, while TCRdb's copy carries only in-frame clones and drops some. V, J and clone size are those of that table, while D and trimming were read from the DNA. The data show more than 90,000 clones, around 80% seen once. Sequenced input: peripheral blood. The TCR comes from a man in his fifties or sixties with acute or convalescent COVID-19. The chain joins TRBV5-8 to TRBJ1-5; D is unresolved. For the CDR3, the DNA is TGTGCCAGCAGCTTGGCCAAACGGCAGCCCCAGCATTTT. Translation gives CASSLAKRQPQHF.